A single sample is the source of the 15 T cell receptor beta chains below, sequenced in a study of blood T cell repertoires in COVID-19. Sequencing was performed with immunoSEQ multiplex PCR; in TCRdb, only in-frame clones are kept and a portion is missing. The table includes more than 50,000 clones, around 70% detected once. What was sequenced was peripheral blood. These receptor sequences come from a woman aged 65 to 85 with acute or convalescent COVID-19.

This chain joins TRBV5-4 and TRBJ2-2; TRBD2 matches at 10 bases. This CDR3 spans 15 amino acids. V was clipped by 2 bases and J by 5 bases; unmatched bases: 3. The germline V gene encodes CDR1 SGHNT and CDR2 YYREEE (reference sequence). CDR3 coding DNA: TGTGCCAGCAGCTTAGCGGGGGGGTCGACCGGGGAGCTGTTTTTT. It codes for CASSLAGGSTGELFF.

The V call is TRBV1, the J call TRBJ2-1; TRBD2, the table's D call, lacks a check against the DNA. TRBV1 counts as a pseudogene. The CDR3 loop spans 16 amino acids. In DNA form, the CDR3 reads TGCACCTTTGAGAGGACTAGCGGGCCAAACTACAATGAGCAGTTCTTC. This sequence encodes CTFERTSGPNYNEQFF.

The CDR3 loop reads CASSRRQGDGYTF. CDR3 sequence (DNA): TGTGCCAGCAGCCGTCGACAGGGGGATGGCTACACCTTC. The V and J genes are TRBV5-5 and TRBJ1-2; 9 bases align to TRBD1. J gave up 6 bases and V 4 bases, and 4 bases lay outside the gene matches. The CDR3 covers 13 residues. CDR1 is SGHKS, CDR2 YYEKEE, per germline (reference sequence). The variable domain in full, with the rest retrieved from reference TRBV5-5 and TRBJ1-2, is DAGVTQSPTHLIKTRGQQVTLRCSPISGHKSVSWYQQVLGQGPQFIFQYYEKEERGRGNFPDRFSARQFPNYSSELNVNALLLGDSALYLCASSRRQGDGYTFGSGTRLTVV.

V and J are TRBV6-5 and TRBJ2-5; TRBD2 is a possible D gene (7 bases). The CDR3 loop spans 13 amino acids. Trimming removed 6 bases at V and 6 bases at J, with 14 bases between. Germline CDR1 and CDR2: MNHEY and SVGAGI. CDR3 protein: CASRPRGGKTQYF. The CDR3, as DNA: TGTGCCAGCAGGCCCAGGGGAGGGAAGACCCAGTACTTC.

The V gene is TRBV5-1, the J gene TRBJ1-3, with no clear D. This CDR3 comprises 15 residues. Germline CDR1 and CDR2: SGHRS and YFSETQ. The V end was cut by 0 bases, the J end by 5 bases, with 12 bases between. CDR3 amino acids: CASSLDADRRNTIYF. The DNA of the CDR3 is TGCGCCAGCAGCTTGGACGCAGATCGAAGAAACACCATATATTTT.

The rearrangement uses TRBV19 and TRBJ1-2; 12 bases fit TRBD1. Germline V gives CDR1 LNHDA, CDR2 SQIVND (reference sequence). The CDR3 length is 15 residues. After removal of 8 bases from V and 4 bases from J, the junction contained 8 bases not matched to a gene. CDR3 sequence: CASYTRDRGPYGYTF. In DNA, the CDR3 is TGTGCCAGTTATACCCGGGACAGGGGGCCCTATGGCTACACCTTC. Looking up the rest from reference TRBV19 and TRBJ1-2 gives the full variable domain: DGGITQSPKYLFRKEGQNVTLSCEQNLNHDAMYWYRQDPGQGLRLIYYSQIVNDFQKGDIAEGYSVSREKKESFPLTVTSAQKNPTAFYLCASYTRDRGPYGYTFGSGTRLTVV.

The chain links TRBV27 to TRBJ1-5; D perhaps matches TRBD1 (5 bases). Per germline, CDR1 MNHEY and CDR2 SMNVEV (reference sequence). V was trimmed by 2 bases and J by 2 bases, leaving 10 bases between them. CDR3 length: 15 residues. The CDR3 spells CASSLGRAGNQPQHF. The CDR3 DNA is TGTGCCAGCAGTTTAGGCAGGGCGGGCAATCAGCCCCAGCATTTT.

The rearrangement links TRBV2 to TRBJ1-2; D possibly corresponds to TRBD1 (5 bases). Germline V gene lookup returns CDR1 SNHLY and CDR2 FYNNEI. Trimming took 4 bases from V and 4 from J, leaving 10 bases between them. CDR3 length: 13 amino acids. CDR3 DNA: TGTGCCAGCAGTGTAGGGGAGGCCTATGGCTACACCTTC. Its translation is CASSVGEAYGYTF.

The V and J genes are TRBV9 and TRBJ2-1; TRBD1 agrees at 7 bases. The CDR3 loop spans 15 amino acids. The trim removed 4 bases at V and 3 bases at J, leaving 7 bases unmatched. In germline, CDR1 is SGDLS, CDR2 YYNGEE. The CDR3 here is CASSPGQVLYNEQFF. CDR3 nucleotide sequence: TGTGCCAGCAGCCCCGGACAGGTTCTCTACAATGAGCAGTTCTTC.

CDR3: CASSLGTVNTEAFF. CDR3 DNA: TGTGCCAGCAGCTTAGGTACGGTGAACACTGAAGCTTTCTTT. The chain recombines TRBV11-3 with TRBJ1-1; D gene ambiguous. CDR1 is SGHNT, CDR2 YENEEA, per germline. V was pared by 1 base and J by 0 bases, with 6 bases between. This CDR3 spans 14 amino acids.

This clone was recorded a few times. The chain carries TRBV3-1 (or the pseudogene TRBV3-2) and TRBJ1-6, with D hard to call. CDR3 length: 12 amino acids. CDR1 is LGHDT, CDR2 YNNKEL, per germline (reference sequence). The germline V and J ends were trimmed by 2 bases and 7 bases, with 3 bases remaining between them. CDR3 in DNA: TGTGCCAGCAGCCAAAGCAATTCACCCCTCCACTTT. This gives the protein CASSQSNSPLHF.

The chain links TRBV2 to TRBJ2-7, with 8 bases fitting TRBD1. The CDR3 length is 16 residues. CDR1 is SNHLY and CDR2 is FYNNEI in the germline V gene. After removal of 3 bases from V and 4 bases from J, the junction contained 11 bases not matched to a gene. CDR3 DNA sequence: TGTGCCAGCAGTGATAGGGGAGGCCAGGGGGCATACGAGCAGTACTTC. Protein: CASSDRGGQGAYEQYF.

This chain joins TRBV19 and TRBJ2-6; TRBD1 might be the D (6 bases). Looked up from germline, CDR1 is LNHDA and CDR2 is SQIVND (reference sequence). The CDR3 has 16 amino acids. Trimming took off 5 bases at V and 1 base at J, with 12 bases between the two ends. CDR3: CASSWAGTSGANVLTF. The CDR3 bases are TGTGCCAGTAGTTGGGCAGGGACATCTGGGGCCAACGTCCTGACTTTC.

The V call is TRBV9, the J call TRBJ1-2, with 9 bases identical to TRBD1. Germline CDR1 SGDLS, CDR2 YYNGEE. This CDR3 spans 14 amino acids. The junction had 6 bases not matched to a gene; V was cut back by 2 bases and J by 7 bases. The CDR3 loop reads CASSVGQGYRGYTF. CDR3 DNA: TGTGCCAGCAGCGTGGGACAGGGTTATCGTGGCTACACCTTC.

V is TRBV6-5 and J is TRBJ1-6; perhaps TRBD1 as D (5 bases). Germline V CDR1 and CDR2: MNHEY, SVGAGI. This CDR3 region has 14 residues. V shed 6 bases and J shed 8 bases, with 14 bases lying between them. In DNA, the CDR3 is TGTGCCAGCAGGGGGCCAAGCGAGTATTCACCCCTCCACTTT. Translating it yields CASRGPSEYSPLHF.